The 15 T cell receptor beta chains below all came from one sample that was sequenced in a study of blood T cell repertoires in COVID-19 (TCRdb year 2020). The library was generated by the immunoSEQ multiplex PCR assay. This is the immuneACCESS table as TCRdb keeps it, with only in-frame sequences that have V and J called. A part of the clones is gone; compared with another copy, unresolved V genes explain less than half, and the rest is unexplained. Present in this sample are about 310,000 clones, 70% to 90% of which were seen just once. The biggest ten clones account for about 9.9% of the sample. Source material: PBMCs or T cells enriched from blood (not recorded which). The receptors come from a woman aged 40 to 49 who had recovered from COVID-19.

The chain has TRBV6-2 or TRBV6-3 and TRBJ1-4; D not resolved. This CDR3 has 15 amino acids. The germline V gene encodes CDR1 MNHEY and CDR2 SVGEGT. Trimming removed 5 bases at V and 4 bases at J, with 14 bases between. In DNA form, the CDR3 reads TGTGCCAGCAGTAAACCACACAGCTATAATGAAAAACTGTTTTTT. Its translation: CASSKPHSYNEKLFF.

The sample holds a few counts of this clone. The chain recombines TRBV30 with TRBJ2-7, with D tentatively TRBD2 (6 bases). This CDR3 comprises 13 residues. The V gene lost 5 bases and the J gene lost 6 bases, with 17 bases spanning the gap. Germline V lookup: CDR1 GTSNPN, CDR2 SVGIG (reference sequence). CDR3 nucleotide sequence: TGTGCCTGGGTGGGTTATGAGGGACTCGAGCAGTACTTC. Encoded protein: CAWVGYEGLEQYF.

The genes are TRBV30 and TRBJ1-5, with D uncertain. This CDR3 has 14 amino acids. Germline CDR1 is GTSNPN and CDR2 is SVGIG (reference sequence). Trimming cost V 1 base and J 0 bases, with 7 bases left between them. The CDR3 here is CAWSAVLSNQPQHF. For the CDR3, the DNA is TGTGCCTGGAGTGCCGTCCTTAGCAATCAGCCCCAGCATTTT.

V is TRBV10-3 and J is TRBJ1-1, with TRBD1 matching over 10 bases. Germline V gene lookup returns CDR1 ENHRY and CDR2 SYGVKD. The CDR3 has 14 amino acids. V was clipped by 11 bases and J by 0 bases; unmatched bases: 6. The CDR3 DNA sequence: TGTGCCGTGCTGGACAGGGGGTTGAACACTGAAGCTTTCTTT. It is translated as CAVLDRGLNTEAFF.

The rearrangement uses TRBV5-1 and TRBJ1-2; 7 bases agree with TRBD1. V was clipped by 4 bases and J by 3 bases; unmatched bases: 18. Germline CDR1 and CDR2: SGHRS and YFSETQ. The CDR3 is made up of 18 amino acids. The CDR3 is CASSLSDREDGVDYGYTF. The CDR3 nucleotides read TGCGCCAGCAGCCTCTCAGACAGGGAAGATGGAGTCGACTATGGCTACACCTTC.

This clone has just one count. The V and J genes are TRBV2 and TRBJ1-5; 8 nucleotides align to TRBD1. V lost 4 bases to trimming and J lost 6 bases; unmatched junction nucleotides: 5. CDR3 length equals 14 residues. Looked up from germline, CDR1 is SNHLY and CDR2 is FYNNEI. In DNA form, the CDR3 reads TGTGCCAGCAGTGCTGACAGGGGAGTTCAGCCCCAGCATTTT. It translates to CASSADRGVQPQHF.

The chain recombines TRBV19 with TRBJ1-1; a possible D gene is TRBD1 (5 bases). Per the germline V gene, CDR1 is LNHDA and CDR2 is SQIVND (reference sequence). Trimming left V 2 bases short and J 3 bases short, with 10 bases between. This CDR3 comprises 14 residues. The CDR3 sequence is CASSITSGDTEAFF. The CDR3 coding sequence is TGTGCCAGTAGTATAACCTCGGGGGACACTGAAGCTTTCTTT.

The chain employs TRBV21-1 and TRBJ1-3. TRBV21-1 is a pseudogene locus. This CDR3 region has 14 residues. The DNA of the CDR3 is TGTGCCAGCAGAGAGACCCGAGTCGGGAACACCATATATTTT. Protein product: CASRETRVGNTIYF.

J is TRBJ2-3 and V is TRBV30; 7 bases line up with TRBD2. This CDR3 contains 15 residues. V lost 4 bases to trimming and J lost 4 bases; unmatched junction nucleotides: 11. Looked up from germline, CDR1 is GTSNPN and CDR2 is SVGIG (reference sequence). This CDR3 is CAWNSGEGGPDTQYF. The DNA for the CDR3 is TGTGCCTGGAATTCGGGGGAGGGCGGTCCAGATACGCAGTATTTT.

V usage is TRBV5-1 and J usage is TRBJ1-4, with D perhaps TRBD1 (5 bases). Per the germline V gene, CDR1 is SGHRS and CDR2 is YFSETQ. The V end lost 4 bases, the J end lost 6 bases, and 16 bases lay between the germline ends. There are 15 residues in the CDR3. The CDR3 DNA reads TGCGCCAGCAGCCCACAGGACCCAGGCTATGAAAAACTGTTTTTT. This codes for CASSPQDPGYEKLFF.

The V call is TRBV28, the J call TRBJ1-1, with D perhaps matching TRBD1 (6 bases). Germline CDR1 reads MDHEN; CDR2 reads SYDVKM. V was clipped by 10 bases and J by 0 bases, with 12 bases between them. This CDR3 has 13 amino acids. The DNA for the CDR3 is TGTGCCACTCTAACAGGGTTGAACACTGAAGCTTTCTTT. Translation: CATLTGLNTEAFF.

This chain connects TRBV28 to TRBJ2-7, with a tentative D call TRBD1 (5 bases). V gave up 6 bases and J gave up 3 bases, with 12 bases separating them. CDR1 is MDHEN, CDR2 SYDVKM, per germline. This CDR3 is 13 amino acids long. The CDR3: CASSRAGIYEQYF. Written as DNA, the CDR3 is TGTGCCAGCAGCCGGGCAGGGATCTACGAGCAGTACTTC.

The chain carries TRBV18 and TRBJ2-7; 7 nucleotides agree with TRBD1. The CDR3 is 16 residues long. With 1 base clipped from V and 0 bases from J, the junction kept 6 bases outside the gene matches. CDR1 is KGHSH and CDR2 is LQKENI in the germline V gene. CDR3 coding DNA: TGTGCCAGCTCACCACGGGAACAGGGGAGCTCCTACGAGCAGTACTTC. It encodes CASSPREQGSSYEQYF.

The chain links TRBV6-5 to TRBJ1-1, with 7 bases lining up with TRBD1. CDR1 MNHEY and CDR2 SVGAGI come from the germline V gene. V trimming: 4 bases; J trimming: 4 bases; junction bases outside the gene matches: 12. This CDR3 is built from 16 residues. The CDR3 coding sequence is TGTGCCAGCAGTTCCAGACAGGGCCAAGGTGGCACTGAAGCTTTCTTT. It translates to CASSSRQGQGGTEAFF.

This clone was seen just once. V usage is TRBV9 and J usage is TRBJ1-3, with D possibly matching TRBD1 (6 bases). This CDR3 comprises 15 residues. Trimming removed 0 bases at V and 4 bases at J, with 11 bases between. Germline V lookup: CDR1 SGDLS, CDR2 YYNGEE. CDR3 sequence reads: CASSVGGRGGNTIYF. In DNA, the CDR3 is TGTGCCAGCAGCGTAGGGGGCAGGGGAGGAAACACCATATATTTT. The full variable domain, completed using reference TRBV9 and TRBJ1-3, is DSGVTQTPKHLITATGQRVTLRCSPRSGDLSVYWYQQSLDQGLQFLIQYYNGEERAKGNILERFSAQQFPDLHSELNLSSLELGDSALYFCASSVGGRGGNTIYFGEGSWLTVV.